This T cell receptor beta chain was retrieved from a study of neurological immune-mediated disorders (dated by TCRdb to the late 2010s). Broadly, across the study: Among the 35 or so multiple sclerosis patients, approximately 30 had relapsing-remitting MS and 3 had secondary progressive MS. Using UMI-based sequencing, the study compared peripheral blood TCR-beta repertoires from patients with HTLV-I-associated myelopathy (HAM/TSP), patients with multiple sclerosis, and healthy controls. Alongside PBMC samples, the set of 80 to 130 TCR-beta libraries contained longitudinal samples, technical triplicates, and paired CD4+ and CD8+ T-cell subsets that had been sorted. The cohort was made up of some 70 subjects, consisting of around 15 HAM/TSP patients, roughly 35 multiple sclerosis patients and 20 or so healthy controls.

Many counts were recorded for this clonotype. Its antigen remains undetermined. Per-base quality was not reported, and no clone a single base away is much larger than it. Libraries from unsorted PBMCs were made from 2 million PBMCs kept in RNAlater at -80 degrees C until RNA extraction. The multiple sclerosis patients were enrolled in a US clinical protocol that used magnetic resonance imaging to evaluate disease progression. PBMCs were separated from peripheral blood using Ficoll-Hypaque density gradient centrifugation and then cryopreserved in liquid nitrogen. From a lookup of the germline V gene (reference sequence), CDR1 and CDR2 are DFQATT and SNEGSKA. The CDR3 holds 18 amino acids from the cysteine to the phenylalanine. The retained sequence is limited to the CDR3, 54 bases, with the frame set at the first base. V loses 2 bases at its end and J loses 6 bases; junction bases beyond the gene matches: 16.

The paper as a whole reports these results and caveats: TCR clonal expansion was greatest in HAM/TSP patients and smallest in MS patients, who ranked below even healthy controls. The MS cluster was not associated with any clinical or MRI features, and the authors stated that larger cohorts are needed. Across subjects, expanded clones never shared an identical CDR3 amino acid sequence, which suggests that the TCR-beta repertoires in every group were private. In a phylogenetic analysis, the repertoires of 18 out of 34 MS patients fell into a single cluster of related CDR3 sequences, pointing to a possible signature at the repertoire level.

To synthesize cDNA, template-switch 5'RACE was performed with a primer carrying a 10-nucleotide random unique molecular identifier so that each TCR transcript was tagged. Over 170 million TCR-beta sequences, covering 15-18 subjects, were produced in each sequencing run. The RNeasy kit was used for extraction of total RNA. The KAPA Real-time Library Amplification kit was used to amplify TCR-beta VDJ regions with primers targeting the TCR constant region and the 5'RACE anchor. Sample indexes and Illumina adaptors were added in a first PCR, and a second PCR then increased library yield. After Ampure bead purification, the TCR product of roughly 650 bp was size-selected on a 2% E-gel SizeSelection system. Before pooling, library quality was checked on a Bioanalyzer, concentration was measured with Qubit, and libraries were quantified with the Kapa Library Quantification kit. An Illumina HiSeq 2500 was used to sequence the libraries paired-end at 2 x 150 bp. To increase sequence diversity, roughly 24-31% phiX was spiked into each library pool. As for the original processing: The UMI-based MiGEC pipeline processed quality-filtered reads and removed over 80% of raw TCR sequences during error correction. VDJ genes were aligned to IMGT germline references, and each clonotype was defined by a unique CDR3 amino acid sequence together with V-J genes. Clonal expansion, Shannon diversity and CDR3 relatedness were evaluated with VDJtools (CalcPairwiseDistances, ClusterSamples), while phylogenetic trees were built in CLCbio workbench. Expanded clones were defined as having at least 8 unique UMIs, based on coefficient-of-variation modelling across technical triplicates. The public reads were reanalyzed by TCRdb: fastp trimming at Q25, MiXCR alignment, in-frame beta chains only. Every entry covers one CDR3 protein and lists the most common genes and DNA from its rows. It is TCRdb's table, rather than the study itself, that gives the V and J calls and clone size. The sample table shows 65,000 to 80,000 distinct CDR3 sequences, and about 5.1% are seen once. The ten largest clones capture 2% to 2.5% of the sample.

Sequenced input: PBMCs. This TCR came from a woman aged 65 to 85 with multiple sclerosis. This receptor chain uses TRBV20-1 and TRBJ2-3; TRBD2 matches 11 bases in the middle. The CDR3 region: CSARRTSGLELSGDTQYF. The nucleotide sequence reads TGCAGTGCTAGACGGACTAGCGGGCTTGAACTGTCCGGGGATACGCAGTATTTT.